This T cell receptor beta chain was retrieved from a study of T cells in Graves' hyperthyroidism and ophthalmopathy. TCR beta CDR3 region amplification was performed from RNA transcripts. First-round RT-PCR targeting the TCR CDR3 was performed with the HTBI primer set. One entry per CDR3 protein results from TCRdb running MiXCR on the multiplex PCR reads. The data hold some 650,000 distinct CDR3 sequences, with 16% observed a single time. This clonotype was recorded at least ten times. The study left out patients who had uncontrolled infection, other autoimmune disease, pregnancy or lactation. This receptor was identified in a woman aged 40 to 50 with Graves' ophthalmopathy. Material for sequencing was blood.

The CDR3 DNA follows: TGTGCCAGCAGCGTGAGAACAGCTAACTATGGCTACACCTTC. This codes for CASSVRTANYGYTF. The chain has TRBV6-2 or TRBV6-3 and TRBJ1-2; no firm D call. CDR1 is MNHEY and CDR2 is SVGEGT in the germline V gene. The CDR3 sequence is 14 residues long. V lost 6 bases and J lost 0, with 11 bases in between.